Each of the 14 T cell receptor beta chains below was sequenced from the same sample in a study of cytomegalovirus exposure and HLA in healthy donors. In the PCR, 60 Vbeta and 13 Jbeta primers were used. Assay: immunoSEQ multiplex PCR; the TCRdb copy retains only in-frame clones and omits some. The profile shows approximately 220,000 clones, 60% to 80% of them singletons. The sample comprised PBMCs. Receptor source: a man aged 18 to 29 in good health and CMV-seronegative.

The chain has TRBV5-5 and TRBJ2-2; TRBD2 agrees at 8 bases. The CDR3 has 15 amino acids. Germline V CDR1 and CDR2: SGHKS, YYEKEE (reference sequence). V shed 7 bases and J 1 base; nucleotides not matched to a gene: 6. CDR3 nucleotides: TGTGCCAGCGGGCTAGCGGGTTTGAACACCGGGGAGCTGTTTTTT. Residues: CASGLAGLNTGELFF. The whole variable domain, filled in from reference TRBV5-5 and TRBJ2-2, reads DAGVTQSPTHLIKTRGQQVTLRCSPISGHKSVSWYQQVLGQGPQFIFQYYEKEERGRGNFPDRFSARQFPNYSSELNVNALLLGDSALYLCASGLAGLNTGELFFGEGSRLTVL.

J is TRBJ2-2 and V is TRBV27; 9 nucleotides line up with TRBD2. The CDR3 length is 15 residues. Germline trimming cut 8 bases from V and 4 bases from J; bases unmatched to any gene: 8. CDR1 MNHEY and CDR2 SMNVEV come from the germline V gene (reference sequence). This chain's CDR3 is CASGVAGASTGELFF. CDR3 bases: TGTGCCAGCGGGGTAGCGGGGGCAAGCACCGGGGAGCTGTTTTTT.

This clone was recorded once. Other nucleotide sequences from this sample produce the same CDR3. The rearrangement joins TRBV25-1 to TRBJ2-7; 7 bases align to TRBD2. CDR1 and CDR2 (germline): MGHDK, SYGVNS. This CDR3 has 14 residues. V gave up 2 bases and J gave up 4 bases; unmatched junction bases: 5. CDR3 sequence: CASSEGTGGYEQYF. CDR3 sequence (DNA): TGTGCCAGCAGTGAAGGGACGGGGGGTTACGAGCAGTACTTC.

In this sample, this clone turned up once. The genes are TRBV1 and TRBJ2-5; the D segment call TRBD2 is taken from the table without a DNA check. TRBV1 is termed a pseudogene. The CDR3 extends over 15 amino acids. The CDR3 is CTSSQVAGFQETQYF. The CDR3 DNA is TGCACCAGCAGCCAAGTAGCGGGGTTTCAAGAGACCCAGTACTTC.

The rearrangement joins TRBV30 to TRBJ1-1; D is ambiguous. The germline V gene encodes CDR1 GTSNPN and CDR2 SVGIG (reference sequence). V was shortened by 3 bases and J by 2 bases, with 10 bases between the two germline ends. The CDR3 has 13 amino acids. As DNA, the CDR3 is TGTGCCTGGAGGCGAGGCACAAACACTGAAGCTTTCTTT. It specifies CAWRRGTNTEAFF.

Concerning this clone itself: Other DNA sequences in the same sample also yield this CDR3. The rearrangement links TRBV28 to TRBJ2-5; 8 bases are a match to TRBD1. V gave up 3 bases and J gave up 5 bases; unmatched junction bases: 17. The CDR3 length is 18 residues. Germline-derived CDR1 and CDR2 are MDHEN and SYDVKM. This CDR3 reads CASSFHISMADRGETQYF. The CDR3 DNA sequence: TGTGCCAGCAGTTTCCATATCTCAATGGCCGACAGGGGCGAGACCCAGTACTTC.

This clone has a handful of counts. The chain carries TRBV5-1 and TRBJ2-1, with 11 positions matching TRBD2. The CDR3 length is 13 residues. The germline gives CDR1 SGHRS, CDR2 YFSETQ. J was trimmed by 9 bases and V by 8 bases; bases with no gene match: 7. The CDR3 is CASIPGTSGEQFF. The CDR3 nucleotides read TGCGCCAGTATTCCCGGGACTAGCGGTGAGCAGTTCTTC.

V gene TRBV4-2 combines with J gene TRBJ2-7; 7 positions agree with TRBD2. Losses at the gene ends were 4 bases for V and 5 bases for J; bases not matched to a gene: 8. Germline values: CDR1 LGHNA, CDR2 YNFKEQ. The CDR3 runs to 14 residues. CDR3 sequence reads: CASSREGPRDEQYF. The CDR3, as DNA: TGTGCCAGCAGCCGGGAGGGCCCTCGTGACGAGCAGTACTTC.

The V call is TRBV14, the J call TRBJ2-2; 7 bases agree with TRBD1. This CDR3 contains 15 residues. Losses at the gene ends were 4 bases for V and 4 bases for J; bases not matched to a gene: 6. Germline assignment: CDR1 SGHDN and CDR2 FVKESK. The DNA for the CDR3 is TGTGCCAGCAGCCCTAGGGACAGACTCACCGGGGAGCTGTTTTTT. It translates to CASSPRDRLTGELFF.

V is TRBV4-3 and J is TRBJ1-1; TRBD1 is a possible D gene (5 bases). V shed 2 bases and J shed 4 bases, with 14 bases lying between them. Germline V gene data show CDR1 as LGHNA and CDR2 as YSLEER. This CDR3 region has 15 residues. CDR3 coding DNA: TGCGCCAGCAGCCAACCCCCGGCCGGGGGCACTGAAGCTTTCTTT. It translates to CASSQPPAGGTEAFF.

This sequence joins TRBV7-9 and TRBJ2-2, with D unresolved. CDR1 and CDR2 from the germline V gene are SEHNR and FQNEAQ (reference sequence). Trimming removed 8 bases at V and 7 bases at J, with 8 bases between. The length of the CDR3 is 11 residues. The CDR3: CASGLVGELFF. In nucleotides, the CDR3 is TGTGCCAGCGGGCTCGTCGGGGAGCTGTTTTTT.

This chain joins TRBV4-2 and TRBJ2-3; perhaps TRBD2 as D (7 bases). CDR1 LGHNA and CDR2 YNFKEQ come from the germline V gene. V shed 6 bases and J shed 3 bases, with 10 bases lying between them. This CDR3 is built from 13 residues. The CDR3 protein is CASRGGGTDTQYF. CDR3 DNA sequence: TGTGCCAGCAGGGGAGGGGGAACAGATACGCAGTATTTT.

This sequence joins TRBV5-4 and TRBJ2-7; 8 nucleotides match TRBD1. Germline lookup yields CDR1 SGHNT and CDR2 YYREEE (reference sequence). This CDR3 is built from 15 residues. V gave up 4 bases and J gave up 5 bases; unmatched junction bases: 11. The CDR3 reads CASSRAVGTGHEQYF. The CDR3 DNA is TGTGCCAGCAGCCGAGCGGTGGGGACAGGCCACGAGCAGTACTTC.

V and J are TRBV29-1 and TRBJ2-2, with D possibly matching TRBD1 (6 bases). Trimming cost V 6 bases and J 6 bases, with 17 bases left between them. Germline values: CDR1 SQVTM, CDR2 ANQGSEA. This CDR3 region has 14 residues. The CDR3 spells CSVYRDINSGELFF. CDR3 bases: TGCAGCGTGTACCGGGACATAAACTCCGGGGAGCTGTTTTTT.